The clone carrying this T cell receptor (beta chain) was seen repeatedly, ten times or more. Its antigen remains unknown. This sample is part of a study of T-cell reconstitution after alpha-beta-depleted transplantation in children. Findings and limits, study-wide: It was reported that alpha-beta T cells came from several hundred expanded graft clones (about two months after transplant).

Preparation of the TCRbeta library involved a method that used unique molecular identifiers. From the PCR reads, TCRdb called clonotypes with MiXCR, one entry per CDR3 protein. The sample carries a few hundred thousand distinct CDR3 sequences, 25% recorded once. The CDR3 totals 15 residues. Germline V gene sequence: CDR1 LGHNA, CDR2 YNFKEQ. Trimming removed 0 bases from V and 2 bases from J; junction bases left unmatched: 4. This chain connects TRBV4-2 to TRBJ2-7; 7 bases match TRBD2. The source of this sequence is a girl aged 2 to 9 with Fanconi anemia, due to receive a stem cell transplant. The source was PBMCs, collected before TCRalphabeta/CD19-depleted stem cell transplant. CDR3 amino acids: CASSQDLAETYEQYF. The CDR3 DNA reads TGTGCCAGCAGCCAAGATCTAGCGGAGACCTACGAGCAGTACTTC.